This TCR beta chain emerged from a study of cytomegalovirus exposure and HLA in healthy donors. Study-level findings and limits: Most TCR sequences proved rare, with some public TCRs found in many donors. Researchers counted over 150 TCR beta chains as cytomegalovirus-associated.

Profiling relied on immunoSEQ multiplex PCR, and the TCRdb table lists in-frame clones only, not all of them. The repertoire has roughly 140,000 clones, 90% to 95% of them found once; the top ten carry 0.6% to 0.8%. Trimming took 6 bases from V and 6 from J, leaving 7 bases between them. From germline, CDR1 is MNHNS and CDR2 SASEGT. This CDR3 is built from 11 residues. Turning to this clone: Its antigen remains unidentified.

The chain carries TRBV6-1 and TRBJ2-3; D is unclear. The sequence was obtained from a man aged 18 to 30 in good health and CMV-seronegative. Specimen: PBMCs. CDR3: CASSHFDTQYF. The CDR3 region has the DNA TGTGCCAGCAGCCATTTTGATACGCAGTATTTT.